This T cell receptor beta chain came from a study of blood T cell repertoires in COVID-19. Whole-study context: From the United States, Italy and Spain came samples of acute and convalescent COVID-19. Nucleic acid was either cDNA or gDNA, and it came from T cells, B-cell-depleted T cells, or PBMCs.

Trimming shortened V by 1 base and J by 3 bases, and 10 bases separated the two germline ends. In germline, CDR1 is LNHDA, CDR2 SQIVND (reference sequence). The length of the CDR3 is 14 residues. Per the authors' pipeline: The assay estimated nucleated cells by amplifying reference gene primers. The assay was immunoSEQ multiplex PCR, and TCRdb's table has in-frame clones only and misses some. V, J and clone size reflect that table, while D and trimming were determined from the DNA. The table has some 110,000 clones, around 84% seen once. The gene calls are TRBV19 and TRBJ2-7; D is ambiguous. This clonotype was obtained from a middle-aged man with acute or convalescent COVID-19. Sequencing was done on a sample of peripheral blood. This chain's CDR3 is CASSIGRNLYEQYF. In DNA, the CDR3 is TGTGCCAGTAGTATAGGGCGGAACCTCTACGAGCAGTACTTC.